The present T cell receptor beta chain was sequenced within a study of glioma-infiltrating T cells after dendritic cell vaccination. On this clone: Its cognate antigen is unknown.

The PCR used 60 V beta and 13 J beta primers. Generated by immunoSEQ multiplex PCR, the TCRdb table keeps only in-frame clones and is missing some. This table holds some 73,000 clones, around 79% found once. Findings of the study overall: Few patients contributed both blood and tumor specimens. No direct clonality-survival link was found; a diverse polyclonal response may matter.

Only patients with spare fresh-frozen tumor and over two years of follow-up were included. This clonotype was obtained from a human donor with glioblastoma. Source: blood, taken before dendritic cell vaccination.

The CDR3 DNA reads TGTGCCAGCAGCTCTATCTCGGGGGGCGAGACCCAGTACTTC. Its translation: CASSSISGGETQYF. This chain uses TRBV11-2 with TRBJ2-5; possibly TRBD2 for D (7 bases). This CDR3 has 14 amino acids. The V end was cut by 4 bases, the J end by 5 bases, with 14 bases between. From germline, CDR1 is SGHAT and CDR2 FQNNGV.